This T cell receptor beta chain was captured in a study of metastatic and nonmetastatic thyroid tumors. Study background: Across blood and tumor or nodule tissue, repertoires from malignant and benign thyroid patients were compared with one another. Whole-study findings and limits: Significantly greater TCR beta diversity was reportedly found in malignant thyroid tumors than in benign nodules (in blood and tumor).

The CDR3 extends over 15 amino acids. The V gene end was trimmed by 4 bases and the J gene end by 13 bases; junction bases not matched to a gene: 17. Germline CDR1 SGHDT, CDR2 YYEEEE. None of the patients had undergone any treatment ahead of thyroid surgery. Ten or more counts support this clone. Its antigen is unidentified. Per the original data handling: It was from CDR3 differences across clinicopathological groups that a distant-metastasis classifier for papillary thyroid cancer was built. TCRdb re-called clones from the PCR reads using MiXCR. It is TCRdb's table, rather than the study itself, that gives the V and J calls and clone size. The data contain tens of thousands of clones, around 13% of them seen just once; the ten biggest clones take up about 10%.

This clonotype originated in a female donor with papillary thyroid cancer or a benign thyroid nodule (not recorded which). Some clones in this sample may be carry-over from other donors' samples. The chain carries TRBV5-6 and TRBJ2-1, with TRBD1 identical over 7 bases. The sequenced sample consisted of tumor tissue. The CDR3 loop is CASSPGTEPFRRQFF. CDR3 in DNA: TGTGCCAGCAGCCCAGGGACAGAGCCTTTCCGCCGCCAGTTCTTC.